Presented here are 25 T cell receptor beta chains from one specimen sequenced in a study of response to subunit inactivated influenza vaccine. TCRdb passed the RT-PCR reads through MiXCR, listing each CDR3 protein once. The sample has approximately 500,000 distinct CDR3 sequences; roughly a quarter are singletons. This sample also appeared in a second study, on T cells expressing NK-cell markers. That work states: Researchers built TCR beta cDNA using 5'RACE template switching with UMIs.

Specimen: CD4+ T cells sorted from PBMCs, collected 11 to 12 days after vaccination. The receptors come from a man aged 50 or older who received an inactivated influenza vaccine.

This clonotype was seen repeatedly, ten times or more. The chain carries TRBV12-3 or TRBV12-4 and TRBJ1-2; possible D gene TRBD1, 5 bases. With 3 bases removed from V and 0 bases from J, the gap between germline ends came to 17 bases. The CDR3 extends over 17 amino acids. The CDR3 nucleotides are TGTGCCAGCAGTTTTTCAGCCGGGACCGCACCTAACTATGGCTACACCTTC. This sequence encodes CASSFSAGTAPNYGYTF.

This clonotype was seen more than once but under ten times. The V call is TRBV6-1, the J call TRBJ2-7, with 9 nucleotides matching TRBD1. Per the germline V gene, CDR1 is MNHNS and CDR2 is SASEGT. The CDR3 runs to 15 residues. V trimming: 7 bases; J trimming: 3 bases; junction bases outside the gene matches: 10. The CDR3 sequence: CASTQQGAEFYEQYF. In DNA, the CDR3 is TGTGCCAGCACCCAACAGGGGGCTGAGTTCTACGAGCAGTACTTC.

The chain employs TRBV5-1 and TRBJ2-5; 12 bases agree with TRBD2. V dropped 5 bases and J dropped 7; count of bases not matched to a gene: 9. The germline V gene has CDR1 SGHRS and CDR2 YFSETQ. The CDR3 spans 15 residues. CDR3 in amino acids: CASSPGTSGLATQYF. The CDR3 nucleotides are TGCGCCAGCAGTCCGGGGACTAGCGGGTTAGCGACCCAGTACTTC.

CDR3 nucleotides: TGCGCCAGCAGCCCGAGGACAGGGGCGTTGAATGAGCAGTTCTTC. Translating it yields CASSPRTGALNEQFF. This chain joins TRBV5-1 and TRBJ2-1, with TRBD1 identical over 9 bases. In germline, CDR1 is SGHRS, CDR2 YFSETQ. CDR3 length: 15 amino acids. V shed 4 bases, J shed 7 bases, and the junction held 9 bases outside the gene matches.

In DNA, the CDR3 is TGCAGTGCTAGGATAGCGGGGGCGATCTCCTACGAGCAGTACTTC. This codes for CSARIAGAISYEQYF. The rearrangement joins TRBV20-1 to TRBJ2-7, with 9 nucleotides matching TRBD2. Germline CDR1 DFQATT, CDR2 SNEGSKA (reference sequence). J gave up 0 bases and V 3 bases, and 6 bases lay outside the gene matches. The CDR3 is 15 amino acids.

The table lists this clonotype with a count of one. The chain recombines TRBV20-1 with TRBJ1-6; TRBD1 is a possible D gene (6 bases). Germline assignment: CDR1 DFQATT and CDR2 SNEGSKA (reference sequence). This CDR3 contains 14 residues. V was clipped by 8 bases and J by 7 bases, with 18 bases between them. CDR3 region: CSFSKGVSNSPLHF. In DNA form, the CDR3 reads TGCAGTTTTTCTAAGGGGGTATCGAATTCACCCCTCCACTTT.

The gene calls are TRBV29-1 and TRBJ2-1; D remains ambiguous. The CDR3 spans 12 residues. Trimming stripped 4 bases from V and 8 bases from J, with 12 bases between. CDR1 is SQVTM, CDR2 ANQGSEA, per germline. In DNA, the CDR3 is TGCAGCGTTGTTAGATCTACGGATGAGCAGTTCTTC. As protein: CSVVRSTDEQFF.

This clonotype has just a few counts. This rearrangement joins TRBV6-2 or TRBV6-3 to TRBJ1-5, with unresolved D. Germline CDR1 MNHEY, CDR2 SVGEGT. This CDR3 comprises 12 residues. Trimming removed 6 bases at V and 10 bases at J, with 13 bases between. For the CDR3, the DNA is TGTGCCAGCAGCCACCCGGGTGGCCCCCAGCATTTT. Translation: CASSHPGGPQHF.

V usage is TRBV30 and J usage is TRBJ2-7; TRBD2 agrees at 8 bases. The V gene's germline CDR1 is GTSNPN and CDR2 SVGIG (reference sequence). The J segment lost 6 bases and the V segment lost 1 base, leaving 11 bases of the junction unmatched. This CDR3 is built from 15 residues. The CDR3 sequence is CAWSGNPGLGREQYF. CDR3 coding DNA: TGTGCCTGGAGTGGAAACCCGGGACTAGGACGCGAGCAGTACTTC.

The chain combines TRBV29-1 with TRBJ2-5; a weak D match, TRBD1 (5 bases). The CDR3 covers 12 residues. Trimming removed 5 bases from V and 7 bases from J, with 14 bases in between. The germline V gene encodes CDR1 SQVTM and CDR2 ANQGSEA. The CDR3 region has the DNA TGCAGCGTTTGCCCAGGGTCCGGGACCCAGTACTTC. It yields the protein CSVCPGSGTQYF.

This clonotype was observed a few times. The chain is built from TRBV28 and TRBJ1-5, with D hard to call. This CDR3 has 14 amino acids. The V end was cut by 3 bases, the J end by 6 bases, with 12 bases between. Germline CDR1 and CDR2: MDHEN and SYDVKM. The CDR3 is CASSLWSDSQPQHF. CDR3 DNA: TGTGCCAGCAGTTTGTGGTCAGATAGTCAGCCCCAGCATTTT.

The chain carries TRBV20-1 and TRBJ1-1; D is perhaps TRBD1 (5 bases). The CDR3 runs to 14 residues. Trimming took 0 bases from V and 5 from J, leaving 13 bases between them. Germline loops: CDR1 DFQATT, CDR2 SNEGSKA (reference sequence). The CDR3 region is CSARDRQGWTEAFF. CDR3 DNA sequence: TGCAGTGCTAGAGATCGTCAGGGTTGGACTGAAGCTTTCTTT.

The rearrangement uses TRBV3-1 and TRBJ1-4; the D is unclear. The CDR3 is made up of 15 amino acids. V was clipped by 1 base and J by 3 bases, with 9 bases between them. Germline CDR1 and CDR2: LGHDT and YNNKEL (reference sequence). The CDR3 DNA follows: TGTGCCAGCAGCCAAGGGTTAGTGGCTAATGAAAAACTGTTTTTT. The encoded protein is CASSQGLVANEKLFF.

The chain carries TRBV27 and TRBJ1-3; tentative D call: TRBD1 (5 bases). The germline gives CDR1 MNHEY, CDR2 SMNVEV (reference sequence). This CDR3 is 16 amino acids long. V lost 3 bases and J lost 3, with 15 bases in between. CDR3 nucleotide sequence: TGTGCCAGCAGTTTTTCGGGGATCGGGGGTGGAAACACCATATATTTT. It encodes CASSFSGIGGGNTIYF.

This clonotype was counted once. The chain joins TRBV7-9 to TRBJ1-2; TRBD1 might be the D (6 bases). Per the germline V gene, CDR1 is SEHNR and CDR2 is FQNEAQ (reference sequence). V lost 7 bases, J lost 0 bases, and 15 bases lay in between. The CDR3 length is 15 residues. This chain's CDR3 is CASTSYGGSNYGYTF. CDR3 sequence (DNA): TGTGCCAGCACCTCGTATGGGGGCTCTAACTATGGCTACACCTTC.

The chain is built from TRBV20-1 and TRBJ2-1; 8 nucleotides agree with TRBD1. The CDR3 consists of 14 residues. After removal of 3 bases from V and 7 bases from J, the junction contained 8 bases not matched to a gene. Germline V gene sequence: CDR1 DFQATT, CDR2 SNEGSKA (reference sequence). The chain's CDR3 is CSARARQGINEQFF. Here the CDR3 DNA reads TGCAGTGCTAGGGCCCGACAGGGGATAAATGAGCAGTTCTTC.

This clonotype was detected many times. The chain is built from TRBV24-1 and TRBJ2-5; D gene ambiguous. There are 12 residues in the CDR3. CDR1 and CDR2 (germline): KGHDR, SFDVKD. V gave up 1 base and J gave up 1 base, with 0 bases separating them. CDR3 DNA: TGTGCCACCAGTGATTTCCAAGAGACCCAGTACTTC. As protein: CATSDFQETQYF.

The genes are TRBV7-8 and TRBJ1-1, with 9 bases aligning to TRBD1. CDR1 SGHVS and CDR2 FQNEAQ come from the germline V gene. The CDR3 is made up of 17 amino acids. The V segment lost 1 base and the J segment 4 bases; nucleotides outside the gene matches: 10. Written as DNA, the CDR3 is TGTGCCAGCAGCTTAGGAACAGGGGGCTCTGTGGTCACTGAAGCTTTCTTT. It specifies CASSLGTGGSVVTEAFF.

V is TRBV2 and J is TRBJ2-7, with D possibly being TRBD1 (6 bases). Per the germline V gene, CDR1 is SNHLY and CDR2 is FYNNEI. Trimming took 6 bases from V and 3 from J, leaving 12 bases between them. This CDR3 contains 13 residues. The CDR3: CASRAGTLYEQYF. CDR3 DNA sequence: TGTGCCAGCAGAGCCGGGACACTCTACGAGCAGTACTTC.

CDR3 loop: CASSQGQGGDNEQFF. For the CDR3, the DNA is TGCGCCAGCAGCCAAGGCCAGGGAGGGGACAATGAGCAGTTCTTC. The rearrangement links TRBV4-1 to TRBJ2-1; 7 positions match TRBD2. The V gene's germline CDR1 is MGHRA and CDR2 YSYEKL. This CDR3 has 15 residues. The V segment lost 1 base and the J segment 5 bases; nucleotides outside the gene matches: 5.

The CDR3 region has the DNA TGCGCCAGCAGCCAAGATGCCAACAGGGGGCAACTATATGGCTACACCTTC. Translating it yields CASSQDANRGQLYGYTF. V gene TRBV4-3 combines with J gene TRBJ1-2, with 9 bases aligning to TRBD1. The CDR3 totals 17 residues. V was clipped by 0 bases and J by 5 bases; unmatched bases: 10. The germline gives CDR1 LGHNA, CDR2 YSLEER.

This chain joins TRBV7-9 and TRBJ1-2; 7 bases match TRBD1. V lost 7 bases to trimming and J lost 10 bases; unmatched junction nucleotides: 15. The germline CDR1 and CDR2 sequences are SEHNR and FQNEAQ (reference sequence). CDR3 length: 14 residues. The CDR3 is CASTIGGLLKDYTF. DNA of the CDR3: TGTGCCAGCACCATAGGGGGCCTCTTAAAGGACTACACCTTC.

J is TRBJ2-5 and V is TRBV5-8; 7 bases map to TRBD1. Per the germline V gene, CDR1 is SGHTS and CDR2 is YDEGEE. The CDR3 has 14 residues. V shed 4 bases, J shed 2 bases, and the junction held 5 bases outside the gene matches. Here the CDR3 reads CASSRDRRQETQYF. CDR3 DNA sequence: TGTGCCAGCAGCCGGGACAGACGACAAGAGACCCAGTACTTC.

This clonotype was seen more than once but under ten times. The V call is TRBV9, the J call TRBJ2-3, with TRBD2 matching 7 bases. Germline CDR1 and CDR2: SGDLS and YYNGEE. The trim removed 4 bases at V and 5 bases at J, leaving 7 bases unmatched. The CDR3 sequence is 14 residues long. CDR3 region: CASSSSGTKDTQYF. CDR3 coding DNA: TGTGCCAGCAGCTCAAGCGGGACTAAAGATACGCAGTATTTT.

The V call is TRBV7-2, the J call TRBJ2-5; 9 bases are a match to TRBD2. The trim removed 3 bases at V and 5 bases at J, leaving 7 bases unmatched. This CDR3 has 15 amino acids. CDR1 and CDR2 (germline): SGHTA, FQGNSA. The CDR3 bases are TGTGCCAGCAGCTTTCAGCGGGGGGCGGGGGAGACCCAGTACTTC. Its translation: CASSFQRGAGETQYF. The whole variable domain, filled in from reference TRBV7-2 and TRBJ2-5, reads GAGVSQSPSNKVTEKGKDVELRCDPISGHTALYWYRQSLGQGLEFLIYFQGNSAPDKSGLPSDRFSAERTGGSVSTLTIQRTQQEDSAVYLCASSFQRGAGETQYFGPGTRLLVL.